The present T cell receptor beta chain was sequenced within a study of vaccination and CD4 T cells after COVID-19. Indicated time point: late sampling 161 to 241 days after vaccination in a few convalescent patients. As for treatment: approximately nine-day PBMC culture with coronavirus spike peptide pools or control peptides (ViraFEST assay). Each well received two million PBMCs, cultured with 8 to 10 IU/ml IL-2 and 9.5 to 10 ug/ml peptide pools. V shed 0 bases and J shed 2 bases, with 14 bases lying between them. The CDR3 runs to 16 residues. Looked up from germline, CDR1 is DFQATT and CDR2 is SNEGSKA (reference sequence). CD4+ T cells that had been cultured provided DNA sequenced with the Oncomine TCR Beta short-read assay. TCRdb reprocessed the PCR reads with MiXCR, giving one entry per CDR3 protein. The data show about 20,000 distinct CDR3 sequences, around 33% seen once. This clonotype is labeled medium-sized. Its specificity is not known.

The J gene is TRBJ1-5, the V gene TRBV20-1, with D possibly being TRBD1 (5 bases). This receptor was taken from a human donor who had recovered from COVID-19. This specimen consisted of CD4+ T cells from blood, cultured in vitro, obtained about 7 months after SARS-CoV-2 vaccination. As DNA, the CDR3 is TGCAGTGCTAGAGATCTCCGGGGGATGGGCAATCAGCCCCAGCATTTT. Amino acids: CSARDLRGMGNQPQHF.